This passage covers 25 T cell receptor beta chains from one sample sequenced in a study of T cell responses to AZD1222 COVID-19 vaccine. Assay: immunoSEQ multiplex PCR; the TCRdb copy retains only in-frame clones and omits some. In the table there are some 88,000 clones, about 90% of which are singletons. The sequencing here drew on peripheral blood, taken on day 0 of AZD1222 vaccination. The receptors come from an adult in good health.

The chain combines TRBV29-1 with TRBJ1-5; 8 bases are a match to TRBD1. Germline assignment: CDR1 SQVTM and CDR2 ANQGSEA. After removal of 7 bases from V and 4 bases from J, the junction contained 9 bases not matched to a gene. The CDR3 loop spans 14 amino acids. CDR3 sequence reads: CSAQGQDGNQPQHF. CDR3 coding DNA: TGCAGCGCCCAGGGACAGGACGGGAATCAGCCCCAGCATTTT.

The V gene is TRBV19, the J gene TRBJ1-5, with D uncertain. The germline V gene has CDR1 LNHDA and CDR2 SQIVND (reference sequence). V lost 0 bases to trimming and J lost 4 bases, with 16 bases between them. The CDR3 consists of 17 residues. The CDR3 bases are TGTGCCAGTAGTATAGATCAAGACACGAAGCTAAATCAGCCCCAGCATTTT. Translation: CASSIDQDTKLNQPQHF. Combining the CDR3 with reference TRBV19 and TRBJ1-5 gives the whole variable domain DGGITQSPKYLFRKEGQNVTLSCEQNLNHDAMYWYRQDPGQGLRLIYYSQIVNDFQKGDIAEGYSVSREKKESFPLTVTSAQKNPTAFYLCASSIDQDTKLNQPQHFGDGTRLSIL.

The chain uses TRBV27 and TRBJ2-7, with 15 bases fitting TRBD2. The V gene end was trimmed by 4 bases and the J gene end by 2 bases; junction bases not matched to a gene: 6. This CDR3 has 17 residues. From germline, CDR1 is MNHEY and CDR2 SMNVEV (reference sequence). The CDR3 DNA reads TGTGCCAGCAGTTCACCGGGACTAGCGGGAGGCGCCTACGAGCAGTACTTC. Translating it yields CASSSPGLAGGAYEQYF.

With respect to this clone: Germline and junction disagree at one end, which may indicate a read error. The chain links TRBV7-7 to TRBJ2-5, with TRBD2 as a possible D gene (7 bases). The CDR3 is 15 residues long. Germline V CDR1 and CDR2: SSHAT, FNYEAQ (reference sequence). The CDR3 DNA reads as TGTGCTAGCAGCTTAGGGGGAGGGCTTGGAGAGACCCAGTACTTC. As protein: CASSLGGGLGETQYF. Variable domain in full (rest from reference TRBV7-7 and TRBJ2-5): GAGVSQSPRYKVTKRGQDVTLRCDPISSHATLYWYQQALGQGPEFLTYFNYEAQPDKSGLPSDRFSAERPEGSISTLTIQRTEQRDSAMYRCASSLGGGLGETQYFGPGTRLLVL.

The chain is built from TRBV25-1 and TRBJ1-2, with TRBD1 matching over 7 bases. Germline CDR1 is MGHDK and CDR2 is SYGVNS. This CDR3 is 14 amino acids long. V lost 3 bases and J lost 2; bases outside the gene matches: 3. The CDR3 region is CASSDSDRNYGYTF. In DNA, the CDR3 is TGTGCCAGCAGTGACTCGGACAGGAACTATGGCTACACCTTC.

CDR3 protein: CASSLSGSGNEQFF. DNA of the CDR3: TGTGCCAGTAGTTTGAGCGGGAGTGGGAATGAGCAGTTCTTC. The V gene is TRBV19, the J gene TRBJ2-1; 8 bases line up with TRBD2. The junction had 7 bases not matched to a gene; V was cut back by 5 bases and J by 7 bases. This CDR3 has 14 amino acids. Germline V gene lookup returns CDR1 LNHDA and CDR2 SQIVND (reference sequence).

The V and J genes are TRBV28 and TRBJ1-5; D is possibly TRBD1 (5 bases). CDR1 MDHEN and CDR2 SYDVKM come from the germline V gene. The length of the CDR3 is 14 residues. The V gene lost 6 bases and the J gene lost 5 bases, with 14 bases spanning the gap. CDR3 nucleotides: TGTGCCAGCAGGGGGACCTATGTTCATCAGCCCCAGCATTTT. It encodes CASRGTYVHQPQHF.

The chain employs TRBV3-1 (or the pseudogene TRBV3-2) and TRBJ2-5, with 7 nucleotides matching TRBD2. This CDR3 has 15 amino acids. After removal of 1 base from V and 5 bases from J, the junction contained 7 bases not matched to a gene. Germline V gives CDR1 LGHDT, CDR2 YNNKEL (reference sequence). The CDR3 sequence: CASSQAGGVRETQYF. CDR3 in DNA: TGTGCCAGCAGCCAAGCTGGGGGGGTTAGGGAGACCCAGTACTTC.

V is TRBV7-9 and J is TRBJ2-3; possible D gene TRBD1, 5 bases. Trimming took off 1 base at V and 8 bases at J, with 10 bases between the two ends. Germline assignment: CDR1 SEHNR and CDR2 FQNEAQ (reference sequence). This CDR3 is built from 13 residues. In DNA form, the CDR3 reads TGTGCCAGCAGCTTAGAGGGGCGCAGTACGCAGTATTTT. Amino acid sequence: CASSLEGRSTQYF.

This clone was observed a single time. The CDR3 loop is CASSLTSGPYNEQFF. CDR3 nucleotides: TGTGCCAGCAGCTTAACGAGCGGACCCTACAATGAGCAGTTCTTC. This rearrangement joins TRBV7-3 to TRBJ2-1; weak D call: TRBD2 (5 bases). Germline V gene sequence: CDR1 SGHTA, CDR2 FQGTGA. The V and J ends lost 0 bases and 2 bases respectively, with 8 bases between them. The CDR3 extends over 15 amino acids.

This clone came up once. The genes are TRBV12-3 or TRBV12-4 and TRBJ2-5; 7 nucleotides line up with TRBD1. V gave up 6 bases and J gave up 10 bases; unmatched junction bases: 8. CDR3 length: 12 amino acids. The CDR3, as DNA: TGTGCCAGCAGCCGCGACAGGGATGACCAGTACTTC. Translation: CASSRDRDDQYF.

CDR3 in amino acids: CSVGPSGRGRDTQYF. The CDR3 DNA sequence: TGCAGCGTTGGACCTAGCGGGAGAGGCAGGGATACGCAGTATTTT. The rearrangement uses TRBV29-1 and TRBJ2-3, with 10 positions matching TRBD2. After removal of 4 bases from V and 6 bases from J, the junction contained 10 bases not matched to a gene. The germline V gene encodes CDR1 SQVTM and CDR2 ANQGSEA. The CDR3 runs to 15 residues.

This clone was observed once. The V gene is TRBV6-1, the J gene TRBJ2-1; no reliable D call. Per the germline V gene, CDR1 is MNHNS and CDR2 is SASEGT. This CDR3 has 16 amino acids. Trimming removed 1 base at V and 0 bases at J, with 10 bases between. This chain's CDR3 is CASSEGALGSYNEQFF. CDR3 nucleotides: TGTGCCAGCAGTGAAGGGGCGTTGGGCTCCTACAATGAGCAGTTCTTC.

The V call is TRBV3-1 (or the pseudogene TRBV3-2), the J call TRBJ2-3; TRBD1 is a possible D gene (5 bases). The germline CDR1 and CDR2 sequences are LGHDT and YNNKEL (reference sequence). Deletions cut 1 base from V and 4 bases from J, with 6 bases between. The CDR3 totals 13 residues. The chain's CDR3 is CASSQVGADTQYF. CDR3 sequence (DNA): TGTGCCAGCAGCCAAGTAGGGGCAGATACGCAGTATTTT.

This clone is a singleton in its sample. V and J are TRBV24-1 and TRBJ2-3, with unresolved D. The V and J ends lost 9 bases and 2 bases respectively, with 8 bases between them. CDR1 is KGHDR and CDR2 is SFDVKD in the germline V gene. This CDR3 has 12 residues. CDR3 protein: CATGTDTDTQYF. In DNA, the CDR3 is TGTGCCACCGGAACAGACACAGATACGCAGTATTTT.

The V gene is TRBV5-4, the J gene TRBJ1-3, with TRBD1 identical over 8 bases. Trimming at V came to 3 bases and at J to 0 bases, leaving 5 bases not matched to a gene. Germline loops: CDR1 SGHNT, CDR2 YYREEE (reference sequence). CDR3 size: 16 residues. This CDR3 reads CASSSGQGFSGNTIYF. The DNA of the CDR3 is TGTGCCAGCAGCTCAGGACAGGGATTCTCTGGAAACACCATATATTTT.

The V call is TRBV28, the J call TRBJ2-1; 7 bases fit TRBD1. The CDR3 is 14 residues long. Germline V gives CDR1 MDHEN, CDR2 SYDVKM. The J segment lost 7 bases and the V segment lost 6 bases, leaving 9 bases of the junction unmatched. The CDR3 loop reads CASSQTTGKNEQFF. The CDR3, as DNA: TGTGCCAGCAGCCAAACGACAGGGAAGAATGAGCAGTTCTTC.

The chain is built from TRBV7-9 and TRBJ2-1, with TRBD2 identical over 13 bases. J was trimmed by 5 bases and V by 2 bases; bases with no gene match: 6. CDR1 is SEHNR, CDR2 FQNEAQ, per germline (reference sequence). The CDR3 extends over 17 amino acids. The CDR3 coding sequence is TGTGCCAGCAGCTTAACTAGCGGGAGGGCCGTCAACAATGAGCAGTTCTTC. Its translation: CASSLTSGRAVNNEQFF.

This clone occurred once. CDR3 protein: CATSDLPWGAGYGYTF. CDR3 in DNA: TGTGCCACCAGTGATTTGCCCTGGGGCGCGGGTTATGGCTACACCTTC. V gene TRBV24-1 combines with J gene TRBJ1-2; perhaps TRBD1 as D (5 bases). The CDR3 spans 16 residues. The germline CDR1 and CDR2 sequences are KGHDR and SFDVKD. Trimming removed 0 bases from V and 5 bases from J, with 15 bases in between.

This sequence joins TRBV30 and TRBJ1-6; 10 nucleotides line up with TRBD1. Trimming cost V 1 base and J 7 bases; bases outside gene matches: 1. The germline V gene has CDR1 GTSNPN and CDR2 SVGIG (reference sequence). The CDR3 length is 14 residues. The DNA for the CDR3 is TGTGCCTGGAGTGGGGGACAGGGGAATTCACCCCTCCACTTT. It yields the protein CAWSGGQGNSPLHF.

This rearrangement joins TRBV18 to TRBJ1-5; tentatively, D is TRBD1 (5 bases). The V and J ends lost 2 bases and 0 bases respectively, with 11 bases between them. The CDR3 length is 16 residues. CDR1 KGHSH and CDR2 LQKENI come from the germline V gene. CDR3 nucleotides: TGTGCCAGCTCACCAACGACAGTCTATAGCAATCAGCCCCAGCATTTT. Protein sequence: CASSPTTVYSNQPQHF. The variable domain in full, with the rest retrieved from reference TRBV18 and TRBJ1-5, is NAGVMQNPRHLVRRRGQEARLRCSPMKGHSHVYWYRQLPEEGLKFMVYLQKENIIDESGMPKERFSAEFPKEGPSILRIQQVVRGDSAAYFCASSPTTVYSNQPQHFGDGTRLSIL.

V gene TRBV6-4 combines with J gene TRBJ2-7; the D gene is possibly TRBD2 (6 bases). V lost 6 bases to trimming and J lost 3 bases, with 18 bases between them. The germline V gene encodes CDR1 MRHNA and CDR2 SNTAGT. This CDR3 spans 15 amino acids. The CDR3 coding sequence is TGTGCCAGCAGCCCGGGAGCGGGTGGGTTCTACGAGCAGTACTTC. It translates to CASSPGAGGFYEQYF.

The chain carries TRBV7-9 and TRBJ1-4; tentatively, D is TRBD1 (5 bases). Germline values: CDR1 SEHNR, CDR2 FQNEAQ (reference sequence). The CDR3 is made up of 16 amino acids. Trimming removed 4 bases from V and 7 bases from J, with 19 bases in between. CDR3 in DNA: TGTGCCAGCAGCTGGGGACGCCAGCCTGGGAGTGAAAAACTGTTTTTT. The encoded protein is CASSWGRQPGSEKLFF. The full variable domain, its missing parts supplied by reference TRBV7-9 and TRBJ1-4, is DTGVSQNPRHKITKRGQNVTFRCDPISEHNRLYWYRQTLGQGPEFLTYFQNEAQLEKSRLLSDRFSAERPKGSFSTLEIQRTEQGDSAMYLCASSWGRQPGSEKLFFGSGTQLSVL.

The chain recombines TRBV6-5 with TRBJ1-1; a possible D gene is TRBD1 (5 bases). V was shortened by 5 bases and J by 5 bases, with 18 bases between the two germline ends. CDR3 size: 15 residues. Germline assignment: CDR1 MNHEY and CDR2 SVGAGI. This CDR3 is CASSPRFGGITEAFF. The CDR3 DNA sequence: TGTGCCAGCAGTCCCCGTTTCGGGGGAATAACTGAAGCTTTCTTT.

V and J are TRBV2 and TRBJ2-6; TRBD2 matches at 7 bases. Germline CDR1 and CDR2: SNHLY and FYNNEI. The CDR3 totals 16 residues. V was clipped by 5 bases and J by 0 bases; unmatched bases: 4. CDR3 bases: TGTGCCAGCAGTATAGCGGGCGGCTCTGGGGCCAACGTCCTGACTTTC. Protein: CASSIAGGSGANVLTF.